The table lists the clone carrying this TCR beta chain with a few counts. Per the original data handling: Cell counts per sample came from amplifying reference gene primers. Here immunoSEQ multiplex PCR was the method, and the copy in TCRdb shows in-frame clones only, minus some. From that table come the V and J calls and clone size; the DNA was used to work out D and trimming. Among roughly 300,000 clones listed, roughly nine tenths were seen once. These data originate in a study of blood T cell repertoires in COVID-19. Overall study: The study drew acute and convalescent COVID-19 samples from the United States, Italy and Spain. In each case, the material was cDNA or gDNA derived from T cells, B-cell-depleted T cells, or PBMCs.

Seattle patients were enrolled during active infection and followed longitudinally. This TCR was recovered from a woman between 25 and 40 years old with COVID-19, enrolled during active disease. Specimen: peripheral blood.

The CDR3 here is CASSLAGADGELFF. The CDR3 coding sequence is TGTGCCAGCAGCTTAGCAGGGGCGGACGGGGAGCTGTTTTTT. The rearrangement links TRBV7-6 to TRBJ2-2; TRBD1 might be the D (5 bases). CDR1 is SGHVS, CDR2 FNYEAQ, per germline. The CDR3 is 14 residues long. Trimming removed 0 bases from V and 7 bases from J, with 9 bases in between.